The 26 T cell receptor beta chains given below trace back to one sample, sequenced in a study of blood T cell repertoires in COVID-19. This table comes from immunoSEQ multiplex PCR, and its TCRdb copy is limited to in-frame clones, with some not included. The sample consists of fewer than 250,000 clones, around 90% of them appearing once. Sequencing was done on a sample of PBMCs or T cells enriched from blood (not recorded which). These TCRs come from a man aged 25 to 40 who had been exposed to COVID-19.

This chain links TRBV4-1 with TRBJ1-1; maybe TRBD1 (6 bases). From germline, CDR1 is MGHRA and CDR2 YSYEKL. The CDR3 loop spans 19 amino acids. V was trimmed by 0 bases and J by 1 base, leaving 21 bases between them. The CDR3 region is CASSQDGQTGGSWNTEAFF. The CDR3 DNA sequence: TGCGCCAGCAGCCAAGACGGTCAGACGGGGGGCTCTTGGAACACTGAAGCTTTCTTT.

The V call is TRBV27, the J call TRBJ2-5; 8 bases align to TRBD2. Trimming cost V 3 bases and J 5 bases; bases outside gene matches: 2. The germline V gene encodes CDR1 MNHEY and CDR2 SMNVEV (reference sequence). This CDR3 comprises 13 residues. The CDR3 protein is CASSFSGGETQYF. DNA for the CDR3: TGTGCCAGCAGTTTTTCGGGGGGGGAGACCCAGTACTTC.

J is TRBJ2-2 and V is TRBV7-6, with D maybe TRBD1 (6 bases). This CDR3 is 15 amino acids long. Germline CDR1 SGHVS, CDR2 FNYEAQ. The V gene lost 1 base and the J gene lost 5 bases, with 11 bases spanning the gap. The DNA for the CDR3 is TGTGCCAGCAGCTTAGAATACAGGGAAACCGGGGAGCTGTTTTTT. It is translated as CASSLEYRETGELFF.

The rearrangement uses TRBV25-1 and TRBJ2-7; TRBD2 might be the D (6 bases). V lost 4 bases and J 6 bases, leaving 10 bases between the germline ends. Germline-derived CDR1 and CDR2 are MGHDK and SYGVNS. The CDR3 is made up of 12 amino acids. The CDR3 bases are TGTGCCAGCAGTGTTGCGGGGATCGAGCAGTACTTC. Translated, it gives CASSVAGIEQYF.

V usage is TRBV6-6 and J usage is TRBJ1-2; D unclear. Germline CDR1 is MNHNY and CDR2 is SVGAGI (reference sequence). The germline V and J ends were trimmed by 0 bases and 2 bases, with 10 bases remaining between them. CDR3 length: 15 residues. In DNA form, the CDR3 reads TGTGCCAGCAGTTACTCGACTTGGCAGAACTATGGCTACACCTTC. As protein: CASSYSTWQNYGYTF.

The gene calls are TRBV2 and TRBJ1-1; D might be TRBD1 (6 bases). V was clipped by 6 bases and J by 6 bases, with 17 bases between them. The CDR3 length is 14 residues. Germline V gene sequence: CDR1 SNHLY, CDR2 FYNNEI. The CDR3 DNA follows: TGTGCCAGCAGGACCGGACAGATTATCTCTGAAGCTTTCTTT. Translated: CASRTGQIISEAFF.

The V call is TRBV5-4, the J call TRBJ2-7, with D tentatively TRBD1 (5 bases). CDR3 length: 14 amino acids. Trimming stripped 2 bases from V and 2 bases from J, with 11 bases between. From germline, CDR1 is SGHNT and CDR2 YYREEE (reference sequence). The CDR3 reads CASSLDRTPYEQYF. CDR3 in DNA: TGTGCCAGCAGCTTAGACAGAACTCCCTACGAGCAGTACTTC.

This chain uses TRBV7-2 with TRBJ2-1; 12 bases are shared with TRBD2. The germline gives CDR1 SGHTA, CDR2 FQGNSA. This CDR3 has 15 residues. V gave up 5 bases and J gave up 4 bases; unmatched junction bases: 3. The CDR3 DNA reads as TGTGCCAGCAGCCAGCTAGCGGGGGGGTACAATGAGCAGTTCTTC. This encodes CASSQLAGGYNEQFF.

The chain couples TRBV10-3 to TRBJ1-2; 8 bases line up with TRBD1. After removal of 9 bases from V and 5 bases from J, the junction contained 5 bases not matched to a gene. This CDR3 spans 12 amino acids. The V gene's germline CDR1 is ENHRY and CDR2 SYGVKD. Here the CDR3 DNA reads TGTGCCATACAGGGGGAAGAATATGGCTACACCTTC. Protein: CAIQGEEYGYTF.

The rearrangement uses TRBV7-2 and TRBJ2-7; TRBD2 agrees at 15 bases. Germline CDR1 reads SGHTA; CDR2 reads FQGNSA. CDR3 length: 17 residues. With 2 bases clipped from V and 0 bases from J, the junction kept 2 bases outside the gene matches. CDR3 loop: CASSLMGLAGGSYEQYF. The CDR3 bases are TGTGCCAGCAGCTTAATGGGACTAGCGGGGGGCTCCTACGAGCAGTACTTC.

The chain combines TRBV2 with TRBJ2-1; 11 positions match TRBD2. This CDR3 is 15 amino acids long. Germline V lookup: CDR1 SNHLY, CDR2 FYNNEI. V shed 6 bases and J 3 bases; nucleotides not matched to a gene: 4. The CDR3 nucleotides read TGTGCCAGCAGCCTGGGACTAGCGGTCTACAATGAGCAGTTCTTC. Its protein is CASSLGLAVYNEQFF.

Only one count was recorded for this clone. The chain combines TRBV10-2 with TRBJ2-1, with D possibly matching TRBD1 (5 bases). The CDR3 runs 15 residues. Looked up from germline, CDR1 is WSHSY and CDR2 is SAAADI. V lost 8 bases to trimming and J lost 8 bases, with 22 bases between them. CDR3 nucleotides: TGCGCCAGCCAGGTGTTCCGGACACCTAATTATGAGCAGTTCTTC. It codes for CASQVFRTPNYEQFF.

The chain has TRBV7-3 and TRBJ2-5, with 10 bases that match TRBD2. J gave up 7 bases and V 1 base, and 6 bases lay outside the gene matches. Germline V CDR1 and CDR2: SGHTA, FQGTGA. CDR3 length equals 15 residues. CDR3 loop: CASSLSSGGAATQYF. The CDR3 DNA follows: TGTGCCAGCAGCTTAAGCAGCGGGGGGGCAGCGACCCAGTACTTC.

The chain combines TRBV27 with TRBJ1-2; no definite D call. Per the germline V gene, CDR1 is MNHEY and CDR2 is SMNVEV (reference sequence). This CDR3 spans 14 amino acids. V shed 0 bases and J shed 0 bases, with 5 bases lying between them. The CDR3 DNA is TGTGCCAGCAGTTTATCCCCTGCTAACTATGGCTACACCTTC. Translating it yields CASSLSPANYGYTF.

J is TRBJ2-5 and V is TRBV3-1 (or the pseudogene TRBV3-2); 9 bases are shared with TRBD2. Germline assignment: CDR1 LGHDT and CDR2 YNNKEL (reference sequence). Unmatched junction bases numbered 9, after V lost 2 bases and J lost 2 bases. The CDR3 is made up of 17 amino acids. The chain's CDR3 is CASSQRWKRGAQETQYF. Written as DNA, the CDR3 is TGTGCCAGCAGCCAAAGATGGAAGCGGGGGGCTCAAGAGACCCAGTACTTC.

The chain recombines TRBV19 with TRBJ1-2; TRBD1 might be the D (5 bases). V gave up 8 bases and J gave up 2 bases, with 30 bases separating them. This CDR3 is built from 19 residues. Germline V gene sequence: CDR1 LNHDA, CDR2 SQIVND (reference sequence). The CDR3 sequence: CASGIWGRIRYNENYGYTF. The CDR3 region has the DNA TGTGCCAGTGGAATCTGGGGGAGGATTCGCTACAATGAGAACTATGGCTACACCTTC.

The rearrangement joins TRBV10-3 to TRBJ1-3, with 9 bases lining up with TRBD1. V was clipped by 3 bases and J by 6 bases; unmatched bases: 27. The CDR3 contains 22 residues. The germline gives CDR1 ENHRY, CDR2 SYGVKD. The CDR3 spells CAISDPGNYRDRENSRSNTIYF. CDR3 nucleotides: TGTGCCATCAGTGACCCCGGAAACTATCGGGACAGGGAAAATTCTAGGTCAAACACCATATATTTT.

This chain links TRBV9 with TRBJ1-2, with unresolved D. Looked up from germline, CDR1 is SGDLS and CDR2 is YYNGEE. Deletions cut 0 bases from V and 5 bases from J, with 14 bases between. This CDR3 contains 15 residues. CDR3 bases: TGTGCCAGCAGCGTAGGCCAGGCTTCTGATTATGGCTACACCTTC. Residues: CASSVGQASDYGYTF.

V is TRBV12-3 or TRBV12-4 and J is TRBJ1-4; TRBD1 matches at 10 bases. The CDR3 contains 13 residues. J gave up 5 bases and V 7 bases, and 1 base lay outside the gene matches. The CDR3 spells CASTTGGNEKLFF. CDR3 nucleotides: TGTGCCAGCACGACAGGGGGCAATGAAAAACTGTTTTTT.

The table lists this clone with a count of one. The chain joins TRBV28 to TRBJ1-1; maybe TRBD1 (6 bases). Germline V gene data show CDR1 as MDHEN and CDR2 as SYDVKM. V lost 6 bases and J 2 bases, leaving 16 bases between the germline ends. The CDR3 has 15 amino acids. The CDR3 DNA is TGTGCCAGCAGCCTTACAGGGATACAAAACACTGAAGCTTTCTTT. The encoded protein is CASSLTGIQNTEAFF.

The chain carries TRBV4-1 and TRBJ1-5; D unresolved. This CDR3 contains 15 residues. Trimming cost V 0 bases and J 2 bases, with 8 bases left between them. The germline V gene has CDR1 MGHRA and CDR2 YSYEKL. The CDR3 is CASSQDRFGNQPQHF. CDR3 nucleotides: TGCGCCAGCAGCCAAGACAGGTTCGGCAATCAGCCCCAGCATTTT.

V gene TRBV30 combines with J gene TRBJ1-1; no reliable D call. The CDR3 contains 12 residues. Trimming left V 0 bases short and J 4 bases short, with 6 bases between. Germline V CDR1 and CDR2: GTSNPN, SVGIG (reference sequence). DNA of the CDR3: TGTGCCTGGAGTGTGGCCAGCACTGAAGCTTTCTTT. Amino acids: CAWSVASTEAFF.

This chain links TRBV11-2 with TRBJ2-7; D is undetermined. The germline gives CDR1 SGHAT, CDR2 FQNNGV. The CDR3 sequence is 14 residues long. V was pared by 0 bases and J by 3 bases, with 9 bases between. The CDR3, as DNA: TGTGCCAGCAGCTTAGAGGTACATATCTACGAGCAGTACTTC. Protein sequence: CASSLEVHIYEQYF.

This clone appeared once. The V call is TRBV9, the J call TRBJ1-3; weak D call: TRBD1 (5 bases). CDR3 length: 14 amino acids. Germline V gene sequence: CDR1 SGDLS, CDR2 YYNGEE. Trimming left V 3 bases short and J 0 bases short, with 7 bases between. The CDR3 DNA is TGTGCCAGCAGCGCCCAGGGCTCTGGAAACACCATATATTTT. Encoded protein: CASSAQGSGNTIYF.

J is TRBJ2-7 and V is TRBV7-9, with 8 positions matching TRBD2. Unmatched junction bases numbered 5, after V lost 1 base and J lost 6 bases. The CDR3 consists of 14 residues. In germline, CDR1 is SEHNR, CDR2 FQNEAQ (reference sequence). This chain's CDR3 is CASSLGAGVSEQYF. CDR3 sequence (DNA): TGTGCCAGCAGCTTAGGAGCGGGGGTAAGCGAGCAGTACTTC.

This chain connects TRBV30 to TRBJ1-1, with TRBD1 as a possible D gene (5 bases). Germline V gives CDR1 GTSNPN, CDR2 SVGIG (reference sequence). V lost 4 bases and J lost 4, with 10 bases in between. There are 12 residues in the CDR3. Written as DNA, the CDR3 is TGTGCCTGGAAGAAGACAGTCACTGAAGCTTTCTTT. It translates to CAWKKTVTEAFF.